This TCR beta chain emerged from a study of beta chain features in type 1 diabetes. Background on the study: Examination spanned over 85,000,000 sorted cells from all samples.

V was clipped by 4 bases and J by 3 bases; unmatched bases: 5. Germline CDR1 and CDR2: SGHNT and YYREEE (reference sequence). CDR3 size: 14 residues. This clone came up a few times. Its specificity is not known. Expressed TCRB transcripts were sequenced after all isolated RNA was converted to cDNA. Clones were read by immunoSEQ multiplex PCR, and TCRdb kept only the in-frame ones, dropping some. This sample has some 180,000 clones, with around 13% found just once. General study points: Fewer junction insertions and more nucleotide deletions appeared in type 1 diabetes patients. Sampled from patients, naive, central memory and Treg TCRB repertoires appeared more similar than those sampled from healthy donors.

Specimen: central memory CD4+ T cells from blood. This chain connects TRBV5-4 to TRBJ1-2; 8 nucleotides agree with TRBD1. The origin of this receptor is a woman aged 18 to 35 in good health. For the CDR3, the DNA is TGTGCCAGCAGCCCCCTGGGACAGGACTATGGCTACACCTTC. Its translation is CASSPLGQDYGYTF. The full variable domain, its missing parts supplied by reference TRBV5-4 and TRBJ1-2, is ETGVTQSPTHLIKTRGQQVTLRCSSQSGHNTVSWYQQALGQGPQFIFQYYREEENGRGNFPPRFSGLQFPNYSSELNVNALELDDSALYLCASSPLGQDYGYTFGSGTRLTVV.